This TCR beta chain was recovered during a study of Ad26.COV2.S vaccination and SARS-CoV-2 variants. The length of the CDR3 is 14 residues. Germline V CDR1 and CDR2: SGDLS, YYNGEE. The trim removed 3 bases at V and 3 bases at J, leaving 5 bases unmatched. The data were produced by immunoSEQ multiplex PCR, yet TCRdb's version contains in-frame clones alone and is incomplete. The sample holds around 340,000 clones, 85% to 90% seen once. Sample treatment: roughly 19 received Ad26.COV2.S at low or high dose, single or two shots; roughly five received placebo; per-sample allocation not given. On day 63 after the first injection, vaccine and placebo recipients gave samples.

This sequence joins TRBV9 and TRBJ1-1; 7 positions match TRBD1. The sequence came from a person between 18 and 59 years old who received the Ad26.COV2.S COVID-19 vaccine or a placebo. This material consisted of peripheral blood, taken in a trial of Ad26.COV2.S vaccine versus placebo. CDR3: CASSAGTDYTEAFF. CDR3 DNA sequence: TGTGCCAGCAGCGCCGGGACAGATTACACTGAAGCTTTCTTT. Full variable domain (missing parts from reference TRBV9 and TRBJ1-1): DSGVTQTPKHLITATGQRVTLRCSPRSGDLSVYWYQQSLDQGLQFLIQYYNGEERAKGNILERFSAQQFPDLHSELNLSSLELGDSALYFCASSAGTDYTEAFFGQGTRLTVV.